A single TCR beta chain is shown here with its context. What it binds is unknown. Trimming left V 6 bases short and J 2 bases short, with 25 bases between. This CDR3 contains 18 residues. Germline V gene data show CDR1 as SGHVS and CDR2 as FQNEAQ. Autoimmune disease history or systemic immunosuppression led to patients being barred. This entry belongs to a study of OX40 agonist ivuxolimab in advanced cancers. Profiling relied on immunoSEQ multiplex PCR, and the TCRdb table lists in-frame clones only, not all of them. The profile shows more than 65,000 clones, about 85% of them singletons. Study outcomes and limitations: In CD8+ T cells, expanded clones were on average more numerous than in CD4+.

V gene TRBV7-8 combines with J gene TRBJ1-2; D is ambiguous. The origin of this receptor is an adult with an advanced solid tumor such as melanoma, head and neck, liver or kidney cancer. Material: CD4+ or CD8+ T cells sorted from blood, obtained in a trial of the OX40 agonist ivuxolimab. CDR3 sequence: CASSYLVLPGEGNYGYTF. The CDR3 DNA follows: TGTGCCAGCAGTTATCTGGTCCTACCGGGAGAAGGGAACTATGGCTACACCTTC.